The entry below gives a single T cell receptor beta chain sequence along with its context. This record belongs to a study of blood T cell repertoires in COVID-19. About the study: From the United States, Italy and Spain came samples of acute and convalescent COVID-19. The cDNA or gDNA used as material had been derived from T cells, B-cell-depleted T cells, or PBMCs.

V was cut by 8 bases and J by 4 bases, with 12 bases left in between. CDR1 and CDR2 from the germline V gene are SNHLY and FYNNEI. The CDR3 is 13 residues long. Sequenced by immunoSEQ multiplex PCR; TCRdb stores in-frame clones only, minus some. The table records approximately 280,000 clones, roughly 88% of them present only once. Input material: peripheral blood. The chain combines TRBV2 with TRBJ1-5, with D possibly TRBD1 on 5 matching bases. This TCR was recovered from a woman in her 70s with acute or convalescent COVID-19. CDR3 residues: CASQIDRNQPQHF. The CDR3 coding sequence is TGTGCCAGCCAAATAGACAGAAATCAGCCCCAGCATTTT.